The T cell receptor (beta chain) described here comes from a study of T cells in tuberculosis. As for the study in general: IGRA-negative adolescents, IGRA-positive adolescents with latent tuberculosis and adults with active tuberculosis formed this South African cohort. Notes on the study in general: Active tuberculosis patients had shorter CDR3-alpha; the beta difference was nonsignificant.

As concerns this clone: Antigen unknown.

Sequencing was performed with immunoSEQ multiplex PCR; in TCRdb, only in-frame clones are kept and a portion is missing. The sample holds around 39,000 clones; over 90% are singletons and the top ten take 6.5% to 8.5%. The ends were cut back, 4 bases at V and 5 bases at J, with 14 bases in the middle. This CDR3 has 14 amino acids. From germline, CDR1 is MNHEY and CDR2 SVGAGI. On average about 100,000 T cells per donor were immunosequenced. The receptor was derived from a donor between 10 and 35 years old with latent tuberculosis or without tuberculosis infection. The sequenced sample was PBMCs. The chain carries TRBV6-5 and TRBJ1-2; D remains unclear. The CDR3 loop is CASSSSRGEYGYTF. The CDR3 bases are TGTGCCAGCAGTTCCTCACGGGGAGAATATGGCTACACCTTC.